A single sample gave rise to the 5 T cell receptor beta chains below, sequenced in a study of identical twins. TCRdb re-called the 5' RACE reads with MiXCR, one entry per CDR3 protein. The sample yields 500,000 or so distinct CDR3 sequences, 11% to 15% seen once. The sample was also linked to a second study, of yellow fever vaccine responses in identical twins.

The material sequenced was CD4+ T cells sorted from blood. The origin of the receptors is a woman aged 18-29 years in good health.

This clonotype turned up a few times. V is TRBV7-8 and J is TRBJ2-4; 7 nucleotides match TRBD2. After removal of 5 bases from V and 8 bases from J, the junction contained 6 bases not matched to a gene. CDR3 length: 13 residues. Per germline, CDR1 SGHVS and CDR2 FQNEAQ. CDR3 sequence reads: CASSGRGGDIQYF. DNA for the CDR3: TGTGCCAGCAGCGGAAGGGGAGGGGACATTCAGTACTTC.

This clonotype came up a few times. The genes are TRBV20-1 and TRBJ1-5; TRBD1 is a possible D gene (6 bases). The CDR3 runs 16 residues. V lost 5 bases, J lost 2 bases, and 19 bases lay in between. Per germline, CDR1 DFQATT and CDR2 SNEGSKA (reference sequence). The CDR3 region has the DNA TGCAGTGCTCGCAATCTCGGGGCAGGGGGCAATCAGCCCCAGCATTTT. Residues: CSARNLGAGGNQPQHF.

This clonotype appeared a few times. V gene TRBV29-1 combines with J gene TRBJ2-1; 10 bases line up with TRBD2. The CDR3 is 14 amino acids. Trimming removed 8 bases from V and 4 bases from J; junction bases left unmatched: 8. CDR1 is SQVTM, CDR2 ANQGSEA, per germline. The CDR3: CSFFSGRGYNEQFF. CDR3 DNA sequence: TGCAGCTTCTTCAGCGGGAGGGGTTACAATGAGCAGTTCTTC.

The rearrangement links TRBV24-1 to TRBJ2-5; TRBD1 matches 8 bases. V lost 1 base, J lost 2 bases, and 2 bases stayed unmatched. Germline lookup yields CDR1 KGHDR and CDR2 SFDVKD. The CDR3 covers 15 residues. The CDR3 region has the DNA TGTGCCACCAGTGATTTCAGGGGGCCACAAGAGACCCAGTACTTC. Residues: CATSDFRGPQETQYF.

This clonotype was counted only a few times. The V gene is TRBV6-1, the J gene TRBJ2-7, with 7 nucleotides matching TRBD1. CDR3 length: 15 amino acids. J lost 5 bases, V lost 7 bases, and 14 bases had no gene match. Germline lookup yields CDR1 MNHNS and CDR2 SASEGT. The CDR3 nucleotides are TGTGCCAGCAAAGAATCCCGACAGGGAAGGGACGAGCAGTACTTC. This codes for CASKESRQGRDEQYF.